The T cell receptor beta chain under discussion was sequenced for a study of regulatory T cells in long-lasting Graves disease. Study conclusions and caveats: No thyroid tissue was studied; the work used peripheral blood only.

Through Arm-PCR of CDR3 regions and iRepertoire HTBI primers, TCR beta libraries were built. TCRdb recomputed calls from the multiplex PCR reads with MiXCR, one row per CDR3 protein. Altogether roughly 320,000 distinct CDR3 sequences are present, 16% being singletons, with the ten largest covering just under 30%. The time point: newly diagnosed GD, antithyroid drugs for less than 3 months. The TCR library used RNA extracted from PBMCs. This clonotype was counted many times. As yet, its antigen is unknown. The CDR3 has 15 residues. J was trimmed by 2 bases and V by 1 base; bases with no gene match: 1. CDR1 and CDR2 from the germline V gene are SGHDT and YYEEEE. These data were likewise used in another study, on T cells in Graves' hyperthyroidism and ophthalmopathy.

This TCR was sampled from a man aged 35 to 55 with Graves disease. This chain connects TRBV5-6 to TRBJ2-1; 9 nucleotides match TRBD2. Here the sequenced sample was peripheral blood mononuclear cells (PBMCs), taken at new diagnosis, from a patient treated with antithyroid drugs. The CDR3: CASSLRTSAYNEQFF. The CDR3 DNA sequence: TGTGCCAGCAGCTTGAGGACTAGCGCCTACAATGAGCAGTTCTTC.